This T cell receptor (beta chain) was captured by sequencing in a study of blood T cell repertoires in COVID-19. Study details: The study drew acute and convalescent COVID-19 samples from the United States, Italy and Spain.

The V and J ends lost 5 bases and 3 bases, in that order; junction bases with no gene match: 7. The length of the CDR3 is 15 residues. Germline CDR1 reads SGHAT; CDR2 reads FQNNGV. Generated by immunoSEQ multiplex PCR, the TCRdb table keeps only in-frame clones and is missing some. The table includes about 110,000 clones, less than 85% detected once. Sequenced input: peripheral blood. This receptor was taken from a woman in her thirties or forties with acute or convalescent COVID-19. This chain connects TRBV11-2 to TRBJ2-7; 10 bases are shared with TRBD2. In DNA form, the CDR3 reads TGTGCCAGCAGCCCAACCCTAGCGGGGGACTACGAGCAGTACTTC. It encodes CASSPTLAGDYEQYF.